What follows is one TCR beta chain and its context. Its specificity is not known. TCRdb's copy holds only in-frame clones and misses some; the assay was immunoSEQ multiplex PCR. Of some 86,000 clones listed, around 92% are singletons. These data are taken from a study of T cell responses to AZD1222 COVID-19 vaccine. Study findings and constraints: Reportedly, nearly half of unique spike TCRs recognized epitopes outside B.1.351/B.1.1.7 mutations. Researchers took repertoire samples only after the peak T cell response had come. Females outnumbered males among donors, who were mostly white British; clonal diversity was possibly underestimated.

V was shortened by 4 bases and J by 2 bases, with 13 bases between the two germline ends. The CDR3 is 14 residues long. The germline gives CDR1 SGHRS, CDR2 YFSETQ. This chain joins TRBV5-1 and TRBJ2-7; a possible D gene is TRBD1 (5 bases). The origin of this receptor is an adult in good health. The sequences come from peripheral blood, collected on day 0 of AZD1222 vaccination. Here the CDR3 reads CASSHQTETYEQYF. In nucleotides, the CDR3 is TGCGCCAGCAGCCACCAGACAGAAACCTACGAGCAGTACTTC. The variable domain in full, completed from reference TRBV5-1 and TRBJ2-7, reads KAGVTQTPRYLIKTRGQQVTLSCSPISGHRSVSWYQQTPGQGLQFLFEYFSETQRNKGNFPGRFSGRQFSNSRSEMNVSTLELGDSALYLCASSHQTETYEQYFGPGTRLTVT.